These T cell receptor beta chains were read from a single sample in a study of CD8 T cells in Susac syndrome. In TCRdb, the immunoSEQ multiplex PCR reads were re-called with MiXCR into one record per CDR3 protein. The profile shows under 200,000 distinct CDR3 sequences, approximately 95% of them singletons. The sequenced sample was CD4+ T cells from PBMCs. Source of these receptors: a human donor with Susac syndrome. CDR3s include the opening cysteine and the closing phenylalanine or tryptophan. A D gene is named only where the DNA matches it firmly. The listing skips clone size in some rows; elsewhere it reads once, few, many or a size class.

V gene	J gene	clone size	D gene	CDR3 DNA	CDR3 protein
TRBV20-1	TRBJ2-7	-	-	TGCAGTGCTGGGGACGGACTTTACGAGCAGTACTTC	CSAGDGLYEQYF
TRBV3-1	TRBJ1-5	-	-	TGTGCCAGCAGTCACACAGAAGGCAATCAGCCCCAGCATTTT	CASSHTEGNQPQHF
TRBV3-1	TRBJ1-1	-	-	TGTGCCAGCAGCCAAGCGGGGGTTAGCACTGAAGCTTTCTTT	CASSQAGVSTEAFF
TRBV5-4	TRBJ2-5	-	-	TGTGCCAGCAGCTTTCGAGGGCAAGAGACCCAGTACTTC	CASSFRGQETQYF
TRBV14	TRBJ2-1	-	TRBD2	TGTGCCAGCAGCCATCGGGGACTAGCGGGAACAGAGCAGTTCTTC	CASSHRGLAGTEQFF
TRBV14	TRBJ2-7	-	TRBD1	TGTGCCAGCAGCCCCCGGACAGGGGGCGACGAGCAGTACTTC	CASSPRTGGDEQYF
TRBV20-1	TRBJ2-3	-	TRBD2	TGCAGTGCTCTAGCGGGGGGCCACACAGATACGCAGTATTTT	CSALAGGHTDTQYF
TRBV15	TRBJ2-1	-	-	TGTGCCACCAGCAGAGATGGGGCCTACAATGAGCAGTTCTTC	CATSRDGAYNEQFF
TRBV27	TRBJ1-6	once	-	TGTGCCAGCCGTTACAGGGAATCACCCCTCCACTTT	CASRYRESPLHF
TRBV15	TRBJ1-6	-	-	TGTGCCACCAGCAGAGATCGTCAGGGGAATTCACCCCTCCACTTT	CATSRDRQGNSPLHF
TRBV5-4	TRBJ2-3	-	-	TGTGCCAGCAGCTTCATAGGTAGCACAGATACGCAGTATTTT	CASSFIGSTDTQYF
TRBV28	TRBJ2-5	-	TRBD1	TGTGCCAGCAGGGGACAGGGGACAGAGACCCAGTACTTC	CASRGQGTETQYF
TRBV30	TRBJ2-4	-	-	TGTGCCTGGACGCCAGCGGCGGGAAACATTCAGTACTTC	CAWTPAAGNIQYF
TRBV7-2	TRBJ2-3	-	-	TGTGCCAGCAGCTCCCAAACCGGCCCAGATACGCAGTATTTT	CASSSQTGPDTQYF
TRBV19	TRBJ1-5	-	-	TGTGCCAGTATGGCAGAGTGGGGTCAGCCCCAGCATTTT	CASMAEWGQPQHF
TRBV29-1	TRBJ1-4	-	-	TGCAGCGTTCGCCAACCCAAAGATGGGGAAAAACTGTTTTTT	CSVRQPKDGEKLFF
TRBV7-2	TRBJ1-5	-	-	TGTGCCAGCAAGATCAATTCGGGTGGCAATCAGCCCCAGCATTTT	CASKINSGGNQPQHF
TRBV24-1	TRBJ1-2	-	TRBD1	TGTGCCACCAGTGATGGACAGGGGGCCTATGGCTACACCTTC	CATSDGQGAYGYTF
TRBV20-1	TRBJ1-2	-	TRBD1	TGCAGTGCTAAAGGACAGGGGAGGGTAGCTAACTATGGCTACACCTTC	CSAKGQGRVANYGYTF
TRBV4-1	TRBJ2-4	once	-	TGCGCCAGCAGCCAAGACTCACTAGCCAAAAACATTCAGTACTTC	CASSQDSLAKNIQYF
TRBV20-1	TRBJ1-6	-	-	TGCAGTGCCTTGATTAGTTCCTATAATTCACCCCTCCACTTT	CSALISSYNSPLHF
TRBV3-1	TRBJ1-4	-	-	TGTGCCAGCAGCCAGAGGGGGGGTAATGAAAAACTGTTTTTT	CASSQRGGNEKLFF
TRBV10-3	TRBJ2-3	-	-	TGTGCCATCAGTGCCACTAGCACAGATACGCAGTATTTT	CAISATSTDTQYF
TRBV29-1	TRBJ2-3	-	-	TGCAGCGTCTTCAGTGGGGTAGCAGCTAGCACAGATACGCAGTATTTT	CSVFSGVAASTDTQYF
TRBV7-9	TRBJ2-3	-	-	TGTGCCAGCAGCTTAGCGGGTAGCACAGATACGCAGTATTTT	CASSLAGSTDTQYF
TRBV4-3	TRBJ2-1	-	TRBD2	TGCGCCAGCAGCGCCCTGGGACTAGCATCAGCAGCTGAGCAGTTCTTC	CASSALGLASAAEQFF